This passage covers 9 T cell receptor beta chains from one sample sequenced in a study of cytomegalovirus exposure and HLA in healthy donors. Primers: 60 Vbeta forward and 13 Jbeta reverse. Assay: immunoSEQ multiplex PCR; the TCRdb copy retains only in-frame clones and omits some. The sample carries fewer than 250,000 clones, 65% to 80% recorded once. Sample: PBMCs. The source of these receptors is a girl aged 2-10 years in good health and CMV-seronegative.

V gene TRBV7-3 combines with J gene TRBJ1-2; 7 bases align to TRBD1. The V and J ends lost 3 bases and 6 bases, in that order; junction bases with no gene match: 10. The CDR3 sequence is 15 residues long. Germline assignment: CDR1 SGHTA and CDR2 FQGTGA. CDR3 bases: TGTGCCAGCAGCTTCCCTCAGACAGGGTTGGATGGCTACACCTTC. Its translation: CASSFPQTGLDGYTF.

DNA for the CDR3: TGTGCCAGCAGTCAGGATTCTGAGCAGTTCTTC. Translating gives CASSQDSEQFF. This chain connects TRBV27 to TRBJ2-1; no definite D call. This CDR3 has 11 residues. Germline lookup yields CDR1 MNHEY and CDR2 SMNVEV (reference sequence). Trimming stripped 5 bases from V and 9 bases from J, with 8 bases between.

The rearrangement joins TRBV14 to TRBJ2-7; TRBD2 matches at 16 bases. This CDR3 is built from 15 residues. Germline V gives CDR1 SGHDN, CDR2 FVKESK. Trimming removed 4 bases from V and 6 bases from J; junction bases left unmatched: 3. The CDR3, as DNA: TGTGCCAGCAGCCCCGGGACTAGCGGGAGGGCCGAGCAGTACTTC. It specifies CASSPGTSGRAEQYF.

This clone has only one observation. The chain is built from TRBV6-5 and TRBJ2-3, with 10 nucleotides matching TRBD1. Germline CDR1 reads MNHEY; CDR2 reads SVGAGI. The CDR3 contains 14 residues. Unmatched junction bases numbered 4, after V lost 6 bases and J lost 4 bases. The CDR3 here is CASSTGTGADTQYF. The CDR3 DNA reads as TGTGCCAGCAGCACCGGGACAGGGGCAGATACGCAGTATTTT.

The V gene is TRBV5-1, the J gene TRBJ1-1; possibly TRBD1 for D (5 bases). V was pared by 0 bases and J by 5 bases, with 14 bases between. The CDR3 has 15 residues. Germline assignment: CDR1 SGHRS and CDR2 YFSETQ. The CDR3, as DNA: TGCGCCAGCAGCTTGGCGGGGGGGACGGGTACTGAAGCTTTCTTT. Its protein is CASSLAGGTGTEAFF.

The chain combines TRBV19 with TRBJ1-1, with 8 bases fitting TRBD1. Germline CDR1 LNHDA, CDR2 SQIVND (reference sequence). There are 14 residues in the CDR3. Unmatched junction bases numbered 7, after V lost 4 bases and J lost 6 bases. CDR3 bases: TGTGCCAGTAGTACAGACAGGGGAGGGCCTGAAGCTTTCTTT. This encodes CASSTDRGGPEAFF.

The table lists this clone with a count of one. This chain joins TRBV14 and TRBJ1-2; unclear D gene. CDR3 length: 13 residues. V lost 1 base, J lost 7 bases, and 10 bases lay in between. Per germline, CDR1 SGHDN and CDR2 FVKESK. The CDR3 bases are TGTGCCAGCAGCCAAGCGAGGAAGACTGGCTACACCTTC. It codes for CASSQARKTGYTF. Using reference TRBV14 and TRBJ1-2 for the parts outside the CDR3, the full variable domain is EAGVTQFPSHSVIEKGQTVTLRCDPISGHDNLYWYRRVMGKEIKFLLHFVKESKQDESGMPNNRFLAERTGGTYSTLKVQPAELEDSGVYFCASSQARKTGYTFGSGTRLTVV.

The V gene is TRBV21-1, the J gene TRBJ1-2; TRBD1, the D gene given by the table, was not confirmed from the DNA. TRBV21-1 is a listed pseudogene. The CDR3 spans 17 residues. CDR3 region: CASSKEDDRVNRYGYTF. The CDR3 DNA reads TGTGCCAGCAGCAAAGAGGACGACAGGGTTAATCGCTATGGCTACACCTTC.

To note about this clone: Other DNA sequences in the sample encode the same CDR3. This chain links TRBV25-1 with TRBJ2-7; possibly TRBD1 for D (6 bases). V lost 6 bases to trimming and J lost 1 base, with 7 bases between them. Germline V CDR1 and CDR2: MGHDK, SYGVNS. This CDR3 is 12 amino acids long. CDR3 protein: CASRDSSYEQYF. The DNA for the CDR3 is TGTGCCAGCAGGGACAGTTCCTACGAGCAGTACTTC.